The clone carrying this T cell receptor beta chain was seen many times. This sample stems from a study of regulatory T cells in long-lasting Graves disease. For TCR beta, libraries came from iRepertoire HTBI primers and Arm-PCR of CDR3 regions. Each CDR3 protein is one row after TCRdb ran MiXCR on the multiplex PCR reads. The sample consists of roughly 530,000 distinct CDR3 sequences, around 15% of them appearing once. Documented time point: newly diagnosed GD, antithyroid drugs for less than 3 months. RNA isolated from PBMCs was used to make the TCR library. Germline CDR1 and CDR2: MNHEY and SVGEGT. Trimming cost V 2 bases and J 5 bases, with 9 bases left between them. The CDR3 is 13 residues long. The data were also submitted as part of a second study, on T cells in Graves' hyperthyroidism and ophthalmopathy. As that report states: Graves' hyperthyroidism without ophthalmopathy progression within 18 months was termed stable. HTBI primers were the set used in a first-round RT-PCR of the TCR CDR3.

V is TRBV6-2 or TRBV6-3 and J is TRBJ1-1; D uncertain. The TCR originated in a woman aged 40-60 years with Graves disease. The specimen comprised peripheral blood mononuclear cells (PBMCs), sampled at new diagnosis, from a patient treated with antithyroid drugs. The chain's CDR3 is CASSYTGRTEAFF. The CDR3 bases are TGTGCCAGCAGTTACACTGGACGGACTGAAGCTTTCTTT.